These T cell receptor beta chains were read from a single sample in a study of post-analysis software for immune sequencing data. TCRdb processed the PCR reads anew with MiXCR; each CDR3 protein has one entry. The repertoire holds some 260,000 distinct CDR3 sequences, with 36% as singletons. Specimen: blood. These receptors were collected from a girl aged 5 to 17 with multiple sclerosis. Each CDR3 is given with its conserved first and last residue. A D gene is named only where the DNA matches it firmly. Expanded clones are given a class, and other clones once, few, many or no size at all.

>TRBJ2-5|TRBD2|TRBV6-1|many
TGTGCCAGCACCGGCATAGAGCGGGGGGCAATCGGGATAGCCCAAGAGACCCAGTACTTC
CASTGIERGAIGIAQETQYF
>TRBJ2-5|-|TRBV20-1|many
TGCAGTGCTAGTCAGGGAGCGACCCAGGAGACCCAGTACTTC
CSASQGATQETQYF
>TRBJ1-2|TRBD1|TRBV12-3/TRBV12-4|few
TGTGCCAGCAGCGCAGTGCCCGGGACAGTAGGCGGCTACACCTTC
CASSAVPGTVGGYTF
>TRBJ2-1|TRBD1|TRBV28|many
TGTGCCAGCAGTTGGACAGGGGGCTCCTACAATGAGCAGTTCTTC
CASSWTGGSYNEQFF
>TRBJ2-7|TRBD1|TRBV12-3/TRBV12-4|-
TGTGCCAGCAGGGGGACAGCATCCCTTCGTGATCACTACGAGCAGTACTTC
CASRGTASLRDHYEQYF
>TRBJ1-1|-|TRBV20-1|-
TGCAGTGCCAGGGAAGAGGTGTCTGCTTTCTTT
CSAREEVSAFF
>TRBJ1-1|TRBD1|TRBV5-1|many
TGCGCCAGCAGCTTAGACAGGGGAGCCACTGAAGCTTTCTTT
CASSLDRGATEAFF
>TRBJ2-1|-|TRBV7-6|-
TGTGCCAGCAGCTCCCCCGCTTTGGGATACAATGAGCAGTTCTTC
CASSSPALGYNEQFF
>TRBJ2-1|-|TRBV11-1|once
TGTGCCAGCAACCTCATGGCGGGGCCCTACAATGAGCAGTTCTTC
CASNLMAGPYNEQFF
>TRBJ2-5|-|TRBV20-1|-
TGCAGTGCTGCGGTCACAGAGGGGACCCAGTACTTC
CSAAVTEGTQYF
>TRBJ2-1|-|TRBV20-1|-
TGCAGTGCTAAGCCGGGCCGGGACTTCGACGATGAGCAGTTCTTC
CSAKPGRDFDDEQFF
>TRBJ2-3|TRBD2|TRBV27|many
TGTGCCAGCAGCCCACCCCCGACTAGCGGGTACACAGATACGCAGTATTTT
CASSPPPTSGYTDTQYF
>TRBJ1-6|-|TRBV2|-
TGTGCCAGCAGTGAAGGGGAACCGTCGAATTCACCCCTCCACTTT
CASSEGEPSNSPLHF
>TRBJ1-4|-|TRBV20-1|-
TGCAGTGCTAGAGATTCCGGCTCTACGGGGGAAAAACTGTTTTTT
CSARDSGSTGEKLFF
>TRBJ2-1|-|TRBV11-2|few
TGTGCCAGCAGCTTAGTCAGGCAGGGGATATTCGCCTACAATGAGCAGTTCTTC
CASSLVRQGIFAYNEQFF
>TRBJ1-1|-|TRBV11-2|few
TGTGCCAGCAGCTCAACGGACGTCGGCACTGAAGCTTTCTTT
CASSSTDVGTEAFF
>TRBJ2-5|TRBD2|TRBV4-2|few
TGTGCCAGCAGCCAAGAACTAGCGGGGGGGCCATTCGTAGAGACCCAGTACTTC
CASSQELAGGPFVETQYF
>TRBJ2-7|TRBD2|TRBV2|few
TGTGCCAGCAGTGCCCCCCCCGGGCGGGGGGACAATGAGCAGTACTTC
CASSAPPGRGDNEQYF
>TRBJ2-5|-|TRBV20-1|many
TGCAGTGCTAGAGAGCACCAAGGGGCAGAGACCCAGTACTTC
CSAREHQGAETQYF